A single sample is the source of the 19 T cell receptor beta chains below, sequenced in a study of blood T cell repertoires in COVID-19. Clones were read by immunoSEQ multiplex PCR, and TCRdb kept only the in-frame ones, dropping some. The sample holds over 120,000 clones, 75% to 90% seen once. Input material: peripheral blood. Every receptor here comes from a man in his 60s with active or convalescent COVID-19.

The rearrangement joins TRBV5-1 to TRBJ2-6; D is possibly TRBD2 (6 bases). The CDR3 covers 14 residues. Germline loops: CDR1 SGHRS, CDR2 YFSETQ. Trimming took off 7 bases at V and 1 base at J, with 9 bases between the two ends. The CDR3 here is CASRRESGANVLTF. In nucleotides, the CDR3 is TGCGCCAGCCGGAGGGAGTCTGGGGCCAACGTCCTGACTTTC.

The chain employs TRBV7-8 and TRBJ2-5; perhaps TRBD2 as D (6 bases). Trimming shortened V by 9 bases and J by 1 base, and 12 bases separated the two germline ends. Per the germline V gene, CDR1 is SGHVS and CDR2 is FQNEAQ. The CDR3 extends over 13 amino acids. The CDR3 bases are TGTGCCAGTATAATGGGGGGCCAAGAGACCCAGTACTTC. Protein: CASIMGGQETQYF.

The CDR3 nucleotides read TGTGCCAGCAGCTATCGGCTGGCGGACACTGAAGCTTTCTTT. Protein sequence: CASSYRLADTEAFF. The V gene is TRBV5-4, the J gene TRBJ1-1, with D unresolved. The germline V gene has CDR1 SGHNT and CDR2 YYREEE (reference sequence). Trimming removed 3 bases at V and 3 bases at J, with 12 bases between. The CDR3 sequence is 14 residues long.

The rearrangement uses TRBV7-6 and TRBJ1-3, with 9 bases that match TRBD1. Germline V gene sequence: CDR1 SGHVS, CDR2 FNYEAQ. The CDR3 has 16 amino acids. V gave up 4 bases and J gave up 0 bases; unmatched junction bases: 4. The CDR3 nucleotides read TGTGCCAGCAGCTCGGGACAGGGCTCCTCTGGAAACACCATATATTTT. Encoded protein: CASSSGQGSSGNTIYF.

The genes are TRBV9 and TRBJ1-2; D is undetermined. Per the germline V gene, CDR1 is SGDLS and CDR2 is YYNGEE. V lost 4 bases to trimming and J lost 1 base, with 17 bases between them. This CDR3 has 16 amino acids. The CDR3 here is CASSPPRGRDNYGYTF. As DNA, the CDR3 is TGTGCCAGCAGCCCCCCTCGCGGCAGAGATAACTATGGCTACACCTTC.

The V call is TRBV11-3, the J call TRBJ2-1, with 9 bases aligning to TRBD1. The V gene end was trimmed by 5 bases and the J gene end by 5 bases; junction bases not matched to a gene: 7. The CDR3 is made up of 15 amino acids. Per the germline V gene, CDR1 is SGHNT and CDR2 is YENEEA. CDR3 coding DNA: TGTGCCAGCAGCACTAGGACAGGGGCCCACAATGAGCAGTTCTTC. Translation gives CASSTRTGAHNEQFF.

This chain uses TRBV27 with TRBJ2-6; D remains unclear. The CDR3 covers 15 residues. V shed 3 bases and J shed 2 bases, with 8 bases lying between them. Germline-derived CDR1 and CDR2 are MNHEY and SMNVEV (reference sequence). The CDR3 protein is CASSFSQAGANVLTF. CDR3 DNA sequence: TGTGCCAGCAGTTTTTCCCAGGCTGGGGCCAACGTCCTGACTTTC.

V is TRBV7-8 and J is TRBJ2-7; 9 bases fit TRBD1. This CDR3 is 14 amino acids long. Germline values: CDR1 SGHVS, CDR2 FQNEAQ. Trimming at V came to 6 bases and at J to 2 bases, leaving 5 bases not matched to a gene. In DNA form, the CDR3 reads TGTGCCAGCAGAACAAGACAGGGGGCCTACGAGCAGTACTTC. Its translation is CASRTRQGAYEQYF. The variable domain in full, with the rest retrieved from reference TRBV7-8 and TRBJ2-7, is GAGVSQSPRYKVAKRGQDVALRCDPISGHVSLFWYQQALGQGPEFLTYFQNEAQLDKSGLPSDRFFAERPEGSVSTLKIQRTQQEDSAVYLCASRTRQGAYEQYFGPGTRLTVT.

The rearrangement links TRBV19 to TRBJ2-2; TRBD1 matches 8 bases. V shed 5 bases and J 5 bases; nucleotides not matched to a gene: 7. Germline V CDR1 and CDR2: LNHDA, SQIVND (reference sequence). CDR3 length: 15 residues. The CDR3 region is CASSPHRQGTGELFF. The DNA of the CDR3 is TGTGCCAGTAGTCCTCACCGACAGGGGACCGGGGAGCTGTTTTTT.

This chain uses TRBV5-1 with TRBJ2-1; D is unresolved. The ends were cut back, 6 bases at V and 4 bases at J, with 5 bases in the middle. CDR3 length: 11 residues. Germline V gene sequence: CDR1 SGHRS, CDR2 YFSETQ. The CDR3 DNA sequence: TGCGCCAGCATACAGTACAATGAGCAGTTCTTC. Protein sequence: CASIQYNEQFF.

V is TRBV30 and J is TRBJ1-1; no reliable D call. V was clipped by 0 bases and J by 7 bases, with 12 bases between them. The CDR3 is made up of 13 amino acids. Germline CDR1 GTSNPN, CDR2 SVGIG (reference sequence). The CDR3 nucleotides read TGTGCCTGGAGTGTACGATTGGAGTTTGAAGCTTTCTTT. It yields the protein CAWSVRLEFEAFF.

This chain connects TRBV12-3 or TRBV12-4 to TRBJ2-7; D ambiguous. Trimming cost V 5 bases and J 3 bases, with 5 bases left between them. The CDR3 runs to 11 residues. The CDR3 DNA follows: TGTGCCAGCAGTGTCTACTACGAGCAGTACTTC. This sequence encodes CASSVYYEQYF.

The table lists this clone with a count of one. The chain couples TRBV7-9 to TRBJ2-1; no definite D call. This CDR3 region has 11 residues. Per the germline V gene, CDR1 is SEHNR and CDR2 is FQNEAQ (reference sequence). The germline V and J ends were trimmed by 5 bases and 10 bases, with 9 bases remaining between them. In nucleotides, the CDR3 is TGTGCCAGCAGCCCCGTTGGCGAGCAGTTCTTC. Its protein product is CASSPVGEQFF.

The table lists this clone with a few counts. V usage is TRBV19 and J usage is TRBJ2-7, with TRBD2 matching 10 bases. The J segment lost 1 base and the V segment lost 0 bases, leaving 9 bases of the junction unmatched. The CDR3 covers 18 residues. Germline V CDR1 and CDR2: LNHDA, SQIVND (reference sequence). For the CDR3, the DNA is TGTGCCAGTAGTATAGATACTAGCGGGGCTTCCAAATCCTACGAGCAGTACTTC. Its protein is CASSIDTSGASKSYEQYF.

The chain recombines TRBV18 with TRBJ2-5; no reliable D call. This CDR3 comprises 13 residues. Germline V gene data show CDR1 as KGHSH and CDR2 as LQKENI. V lost 4 bases and J 5 bases, leaving 11 bases between the germline ends. The CDR3: CASSLPSEETQYF. The CDR3 DNA follows: TGTGCCAGCTCACTTCCGTCCGAGGAGACCCAGTACTTC.

J is TRBJ2-1 and V is TRBV18; a possible D gene is TRBD2 (5 bases). The V and J ends lost 0 bases and 7 bases respectively, with 16 bases between them. CDR1 is KGHSH and CDR2 is LQKENI in the germline V gene. CDR3 length: 16 amino acids. CDR3 sequence: CASSPPSTGEGNEQFF. CDR3 bases: TGTGCCAGCTCACCACCGTCAACGGGCGAGGGAAATGAGCAGTTCTTC.

A word on this clone: The same CDR3 can be traced to other DNA sequences in this sample. The rearrangement links TRBV7-2 to TRBJ2-7, with TRBD1 matching over 7 bases. CDR1 SGHTA and CDR2 FQGNSA come from the germline V gene. J gave up 7 bases and V 0 bases, and 3 bases lay outside the gene matches. This CDR3 is built from 13 residues. CDR3 DNA: TGTGCCAGCAGCTTAGCACTCAGGGGGGAGCAGTACTTC. This translates into CASSLALRGEQYF.

The gene calls are TRBV5-1 and TRBJ2-7; a possible D gene is TRBD2 (6 bases). Germline V gene lookup returns CDR1 SGHRS and CDR2 YFSETQ. This CDR3 comprises 15 residues. Trimming cost V 4 bases and J 1 base, with 15 bases left between them. This CDR3 is CASSPTGTLSYEQYF. As DNA, the CDR3 is TGCGCCAGCAGCCCGACCGGGACTTTATCCTACGAGCAGTACTTC.

The chain has TRBV27 and TRBJ2-1; the match to TRBD1 covers 7 bases. The CDR3 sequence is 15 residues long. V lost 3 bases to trimming and J lost 12 bases; unmatched junction nucleotides: 14. Looked up from germline, CDR1 is MNHEY and CDR2 is SMNVEV (reference sequence). CDR3 amino acids: CASSFRVIDRAVQFF. As DNA, the CDR3 is TGTGCCAGCAGTTTTAGGGTTATAGACAGGGCGGTGCAGTTCTTC.